The 29 T cell receptor beta chains below were found in one sample sequenced in a study of blood T cell repertoires in COVID-19. The protocol was immunoSEQ multiplex PCR, while the TCRdb copy is restricted to in-frame clones and leaves out a portion. Of tens of thousands of clones in the sample, approximately 86% are singletons; the top ten hold around 13%. The source material was peripheral blood. The receptors derive from a human donor in a cohort sampled during active COVID-19.

The chain employs TRBV7-9 and TRBJ2-7; TRBD2 matches 9 bases. The germline CDR1 and CDR2 sequences are SEHNR and FQNEAQ (reference sequence). V trimming: 8 bases; J trimming: 3 bases; junction bases outside the gene matches: 5. This CDR3 has 13 residues. The chain's CDR3 is CASGLSGGYEQYF. CDR3 coding DNA: TGTGCCAGCGGACTTAGCGGGGGCTACGAGCAGTACTTC.

This clone was observed a handful of times. This chain connects TRBV6-5 to TRBJ2-2; possible D gene TRBD1, 6 bases. Germline CDR1 MNHEY, CDR2 SVGAGI. The CDR3 spans 14 residues. V shed 8 bases and J shed 1 base, with 11 bases lying between them. CDR3 DNA sequence: TGTGCCAGCCAGAGGGACATGAACACCGGGGAGCTGTTTTTT. Translating gives CASQRDMNTGELFF.

This rearrangement joins TRBV7-9 to TRBJ1-4; 7 bases agree with TRBD1. This CDR3 is 15 amino acids long. V shed 4 bases, J shed 4 bases, and the junction held 6 bases outside the gene matches. Germline-derived CDR1 and CDR2 are SEHNR and FQNEAQ (reference sequence). The CDR3: CASSSYRGDNEKLFF. The CDR3 nucleotides read TGTGCCAGCAGCTCCTACAGGGGTGATAATGAAAAACTGTTTTTT. Filled out from reference TRBV7-9 and TRBJ1-4, the complete variable domain reads DTGVSQNPRHKITKRGQNVTFRCDPISEHNRLYWYRQTLGQGPEFLTYFQNEAQLEKSRLLSDRFSAERPKGSFSTLEIQRTEQGDSAMYLCASSSYRGDNEKLFFGSGTQLSVL.

The rearrangement joins TRBV6-6 to TRBJ2-7, with D perhaps TRBD1 (5 bases). Per the germline V gene, CDR1 is MNHNY and CDR2 is SVGAGI (reference sequence). Trimming left V 7 bases short and J 0 bases short, with 16 bases between. This CDR3 comprises 15 residues. As DNA, the CDR3 is TGTGCCAGCAAAGGGGCCACAGGAAACTCCTACGAGCAGTACTTC. Protein product: CASKGATGNSYEQYF.

The chain links TRBV19 to TRBJ1-4; TRBD1 might be the D (6 bases). The V gene's germline CDR1 is LNHDA and CDR2 SQIVND (reference sequence). Trimming shortened V by 5 bases and J by 8 bases, and 18 bases separated the two germline ends. CDR3 length: 15 residues. CDR3 bases: TGTGCCAGTAGTGGACCGGGACAAGGGCAAGAAAAACTGTTTTTT. Protein: CASSGPGQGQEKLFF. Full variable domain (rest looked up from reference TRBV19 and TRBJ1-4): DGGITQSPKYLFRKEGQNVTLSCEQNLNHDAMYWYRQDPGQGLRLIYYSQIVNDFQKGDIAEGYSVSREKKESFPLTVTSAQKNPTAFYLCASSGPGQGQEKLFFGSGTQLSVL.

The chain recombines TRBV19 with TRBJ2-1, with 13 bases matching TRBD2. CDR1 and CDR2 from the germline V gene are LNHDA and SQIVND (reference sequence). The trim removed 5 bases at V and 8 bases at J, leaving 6 bases unmatched. The CDR3 contains 15 residues. The CDR3: CASSPAGTSGDEQFF. CDR3 coding DNA: TGTGCCAGTAGTCCGGCAGGGACTAGCGGGGATGAGCAGTTCTTC.

The chain uses TRBV28 and TRBJ2-7, with TRBD1 matching over 10 bases. After removal of 6 bases from V and 4 bases from J, the junction contained 6 bases not matched to a gene. The CDR3 runs 14 residues. Germline CDR1 is MDHEN and CDR2 is SYDVKM. The chain's CDR3 is CASRADRGIYEQYF. Here the CDR3 DNA reads TGTGCCAGCAGAGCGGACAGGGGGATTTACGAGCAGTACTTC.

The chain links TRBV6-5 to TRBJ2-6, with 7 bases fitting TRBD1. Germline lookup yields CDR1 MNHEY and CDR2 SVGAGI. Trimming cost V 6 bases and J 9 bases; bases outside gene matches: 11. The CDR3 covers 15 residues. CDR3 sequence (DNA): TGTGCCAGCAGACCTCAAGGGGGACAGAGCAACGTCCTGACTTTC. Protein sequence: CASRPQGGQSNVLTF.

V and J are TRBV5-1 and TRBJ2-7; 9 nucleotides line up with TRBD1. The germline CDR1 and CDR2 sequences are SGHRS and YFSETQ. The CDR3 is made up of 14 amino acids. V shed 4 bases and J 12 bases; nucleotides not matched to a gene: 14. The CDR3 DNA reads as TGCGCCAGCAGCCCCTCACCCGGGACAGGGCCTCTGTACTTC. This translates into CASSPSPGTGPLYF.

The J gene is TRBJ2-4, the V gene TRBV12-3 or TRBV12-4; TRBD2 matches 8 bases. The J segment lost 12 bases and the V segment lost 3 bases, leaving 7 bases of the junction unmatched. This CDR3 contains 13 residues. The CDR3 here is CASSFGLAMNQYF. CDR3 DNA sequence: TGTGCCAGCAGTTTCGGACTAGCCATGAATCAGTACTTC.

The chain has TRBV21-1 and TRBJ2-5; TRBD1, the table's D call, lacks a check against the DNA. TRBV21-1 counts as a pseudogene. The CDR3 sequence is 16 residues long. CDR3 loop: CASSKVIGTGWETQYF. CDR3 coding DNA: TGTGCCAGCAGCAAAGTTATTGGGACAGGGTGGGAGACCCAGTACTTC.

The chain couples TRBV2 to TRBJ2-5; no definite D call. Germline V gene sequence: CDR1 SNHLY, CDR2 FYNNEI. The CDR3 runs 13 residues. V gave up 7 bases and J gave up 1 base, with 10 bases separating them. DNA of the CDR3: TGTGCCAGCACTGGAACAGTCCAAGAGACCCAGTACTTC. Protein: CASTGTVQETQYF. The full variable domain, its missing parts supplied by reference TRBV2 and TRBJ2-5, is EPEVTQTPSHQVTQMGQEVILRCVPISNHLYFYWYRQILGQKVEFLVSFYNNEISEKSEIFDDQFSVERPDGSNFTLKIRSTKLEDSAMYFCASTGTVQETQYFGPGTRLLVL.

This clone appeared a few times. The gene calls are TRBV19 and TRBJ1-2, with unresolved D. Trimming cost V 5 bases and J 3 bases, with 13 bases left between them. CDR3 size: 14 residues. Germline V lookup: CDR1 LNHDA, CDR2 SQIVND (reference sequence). CDR3 region: CASSSRTDYYGYTF. CDR3 in DNA: TGTGCCAGTAGTTCCCGGACGGACTACTATGGCTACACCTTC.

This clone has a handful of counts. The CDR3 DNA follows: TGTGCCAGCAGTAACCGGGACAGGGGCTACGAGCAGTACTTC. Its protein is CASSNRDRGYEQYF. The V call is TRBV6-4, the J call TRBJ2-7; 10 positions agree with TRBD1. Germline V gene lookup returns CDR1 MRHNA and CDR2 SNTAGT. This CDR3 region has 14 residues. The J segment lost 3 bases and the V segment lost 5 bases, leaving 4 bases of the junction unmatched.

The V and J genes are TRBV27 and TRBJ2-7, with a weak D call TRBD2 (5 bases). Between the trimmed V and J ends, which lost 2 bases and 2 bases, there was a span of 10 bases. Germline-derived CDR1 and CDR2 are MNHEY and SMNVEV (reference sequence). The CDR3 extends over 14 amino acids. The CDR3 sequence is CASSLSDYAYEQYF. In DNA, the CDR3 is TGTGCCAGCAGTTTAAGCGACTACGCCTACGAGCAGTACTTC.

This chain links TRBV19 with TRBJ1-2; weak D call: TRBD1 (6 bases). The CDR3 sequence is 14 residues long. The V gene lost 3 bases and the J gene lost 5 bases, with 13 bases spanning the gap. The germline gives CDR1 LNHDA, CDR2 SQIVND (reference sequence). CDR3 loop: CASSIPSRGYGYTF. The CDR3 DNA sequence: TGTGCCAGTAGTATCCCCTCCAGGGGATATGGCTACACCTTC.

V is TRBV6-5 and J is TRBJ2-2, with D tentatively TRBD2 (5 bases). This CDR3 is built from 14 residues. Germline lookup yields CDR1 MNHEY and CDR2 SVGAGI. The germline V and J ends were trimmed by 7 bases and 5 bases, with 14 bases remaining between them. The CDR3 here is CASKAGFRTGELFF. The CDR3 nucleotides read TGTGCCAGCAAGGCGGGCTTTAGGACCGGGGAGCTGTTTTTT.

This clone was seen once. The V call is TRBV27, the J call TRBJ1-2; 9 bases agree with TRBD1. The CDR3 runs 16 residues. The germline V gene encodes CDR1 MNHEY and CDR2 SMNVEV (reference sequence). Trimming cost V 8 bases and J 1 base; bases outside gene matches: 11. The CDR3 nucleotides are TGTGCCAGCTCCTTAAGGGGACAGGGTAGTAACTATGGCTACACCTTC. Translation gives CASSLRGQGSNYGYTF.

This chain connects TRBV15 to TRBJ1-3; maybe TRBD1 (5 bases). Germline V lookup: CDR1 LNHNV, CDR2 YYDKDF (reference sequence). Between the trimmed V and J ends, which lost 0 bases and 7 bases, there was a span of 10 bases. The CDR3 has 14 residues. The CDR3 DNA is TGTGCCACCAGCAGAGATGCAGGGAAGAACACCATATATTTT. Protein sequence: CATSRDAGKNTIYF.

V and J are TRBV7-2 and TRBJ1-1, with D perhaps TRBD1 (5 bases). The ends were cut back, 1 base at V and 4 bases at J, with 13 bases in the middle. CDR1 SGHTA and CDR2 FQGNSA come from the germline V gene. The CDR3 runs 15 residues. The CDR3 sequence: CASSLGWGVGTEAFF. CDR3 coding DNA: TGTGCCAGCAGCTTAGGGTGGGGGGTTGGCACTGAAGCTTTCTTT.

This clone occurred once. The chain uses TRBV4-1 and TRBJ1-5, with D possibly matching TRBD1 (5 bases). The CDR3 length is 14 residues. The V gene lost 5 bases and the J gene lost 0 bases, with 8 bases spanning the gap. Germline CDR1 is MGHRA and CDR2 is YSYEKL. CDR3 sequence: CASSRTGSNQPQHF. The CDR3 nucleotides read TGCGCCAGCAGCAGAACAGGTAGCAATCAGCCCCAGCATTTT.

This chain links TRBV18 with TRBJ2-5, with D possibly being TRBD2 (5 bases). Trimming left V 0 bases short and J 2 bases short, with 13 bases between. CDR1 is KGHSH, CDR2 LQKENI, per germline. This CDR3 has 16 amino acids. The CDR3 DNA reads as TGTGCCAGCTCACCACCAGTCCTAGCTGGGCAAGAGACCCAGTACTTC. It codes for CASSPPVLAGQETQYF.

The rearrangement links TRBV6-6 to TRBJ2-7; D is possibly TRBD1 (6 bases). The germline V and J ends were trimmed by 6 bases and 5 bases, with 20 bases remaining between them. The germline V gene encodes CDR1 MNHNY and CDR2 SVGAGI (reference sequence). The length of the CDR3 is 15 residues. This CDR3 reads CASRGRSDRRDEQYF. The CDR3 nucleotides read TGTGCCAGCAGAGGGAGATCTGACAGGCGAGACGAGCAGTACTTC.

This clone was observed a few times. The J gene is TRBJ2-7, the V gene TRBV11-3, with D unclear. Germline CDR1 and CDR2: SGHNT and YENEEA. The CDR3 runs 11 residues. The germline V and J ends were trimmed by 5 bases and 3 bases, with 5 bases remaining between them. DNA of the CDR3: TGTGCCAGCAGCCCTAGCTACGAGCAGTACTTC. This sequence encodes CASSPSYEQYF.

This chain links TRBV19 with TRBJ2-7, with 11 bases matching TRBD2. Germline CDR1 and CDR2: LNHDA and SQIVND (reference sequence). This CDR3 has 15 amino acids. V dropped 4 bases and J dropped 2; count of bases not matched to a gene: 4. CDR3 sequence (DNA): TGTGCCAGTAGTACCTTACTAGCGGGAGCCTACGAGCAGTACTTC. Translating gives CASSTLLAGAYEQYF.

This chain connects TRBV2 to TRBJ2-7, with D possibly being TRBD2 (5 bases). The germline V gene has CDR1 SNHLY and CDR2 FYNNEI. V lost 6 bases to trimming and J lost 0 bases, with 12 bases between them. This CDR3 contains 14 residues. CDR3 amino acids: CASSPDGLSYEQYF. The CDR3 bases are TGTGCCAGCAGCCCCGACGGACTCTCCTACGAGCAGTACTTC.

The chain has TRBV5-1 and TRBJ1-2; TRBD1 matches at 7 bases. Trimming removed 0 bases from V and 6 bases from J; junction bases left unmatched: 5. The CDR3 has 14 amino acids. Germline CDR1 SGHRS, CDR2 YFSETQ. The DNA for the CDR3 is TGCGCCAGCAGCTTGGGACAGGGTCTGGATGGCTACACCTTC. This encodes CASSLGQGLDGYTF.

The CDR3 DNA reads TGTGCCAGCACCCCCCCAATTGGAGGGAAGACTGAAGCTTTCTTT. It encodes CASTPPIGGKTEAFF. This chain links TRBV28 with TRBJ1-1, with D unclear. CDR3 size: 15 residues. Germline assignment: CDR1 MDHEN and CDR2 SYDVKM. Trimming pared 7 bases from V and 5 bases from J, leaving 20 bases between. Full variable domain (outside the CDR3, taken from reference TRBV28 and TRBJ1-1): DVKVTQSSRYLVKRTGEKVFLECVQDMDHENMFWYRQDPGLGLRLIYFSYDVKMKEKGDIPEGYSVSREKKERFSLILESASTNQTSMYLCASTPPIGGKTEAFFGQGTRLTVV.

The CDR3 coding sequence is TGTGCCAGCACCTTCGGGGGTACGCAGTATTTT. Amino acid sequence: CASTFGGTQYF. The chain joins TRBV14 to TRBJ2-3; possibly TRBD2 for D (6 bases). This CDR3 is built from 11 residues. Germline V gives CDR1 SGHDN, CDR2 FVKESK. V was pared by 7 bases and J by 8 bases, with 10 bases between. Variable domain in full (rest from reference TRBV14 and TRBJ2-3): EAGVTQFPSHSVIEKGQTVTLRCDPISGHDNLYWYRRVMGKEIKFLLHFVKESKQDESGMPNNRFLAERTGGTYSTLKVQPAELEDSGVYFCASTFGGTQYFGPGTRLTVL.